These 9 T cell receptor beta chains share one sample of origin, sequenced in a study of T-cell memory formation after mild COVID-19. TCRdb re-called the 5' RACE reads with MiXCR, one entry per CDR3 protein. Of roughly 40,000 distinct CDR3 sequences in the sample, 6% to 8% were seen once. Sequenced input: PBMCs or a T cell subset sorted from them (not recorded which). These receptors all come from a man aged 18 to 29 who had mild COVID-19 (a few samples of this study predate the infection). Cell type and time point are not known.

CDR3 region: CASSLDGGNTGELFF. In DNA, the CDR3 is TGCGCCAGCAGCTTGGATGGGGGGAACACCGGGGAGCTGTTTTTT. The chain joins TRBV5-1 to TRBJ2-2, with D perhaps given as TRBD1 or TRBD2 (5 bases each). Germline-derived CDR1 and CDR2 are SGHRS and YFSETQ. CDR3 length equals 15 residues. V was pared by 0 bases and J by 1 base, with 7 bases between. The full variable domain, in which reference TRBV5-1 and TRBJ2-2 provide the parts outside the CDR3, is KAGVTQTPRYLIKTRGQQVTLSCSPISGHRSVSWYQQTPGQGLQFLFEYFSETQRNKGNFPGRFSGRQFSNSRSEMNVSTLELGDSALYLCASSLDGGNTGELFFGEGSRLTVL.

The gene calls are TRBV7-3 and TRBJ2-7, with a possible D match to TRBD1 (5 bases). CDR3 size: 16 residues. Looked up from germline, CDR1 is SGHTA and CDR2 is FQGTGA. Deletions cut 0 bases from V and 2 bases from J, with 14 bases between. CDR3 amino acids: CASSLTPTAGPYEQYF. The DNA of the CDR3 is TGTGCCAGCAGCTTAACCCCCACCGCAGGGCCCTACGAGCAGTACTTC.

The genes are TRBV28 and TRBJ2-1; D unclear. Trimming took off 3 bases at V and 7 bases at J, with 10 bases between the two ends. The CDR3 extends over 13 amino acids. Germline assignment: CDR1 MDHEN and CDR2 SYDVKM. Written as DNA, the CDR3 is TGTGCCAGCAGTTTGACGGTTACGAATGAGCAGTTCTTC. Its protein is CASSLTVTNEQFF.

This rearrangement joins TRBV12-3 or TRBV12-4 to TRBJ1-5, with TRBD1 matching 9 bases. The CDR3 loop spans 15 amino acids. V was pared by 5 bases and J by 4 bases, with 6 bases of the junction left unmatched. CDR3 sequence reads: CASSPQGARNQPQHF. The CDR3 nucleotides read TGTGCCAGCAGTCCACAGGGGGCTAGGAATCAGCCCCAGCATTTT.

The chain is built from TRBV2 and TRBJ2-5; D may be TRBD2 (6 bases). The CDR3 runs 11 residues. V lost 6 bases, J lost 5 bases, and 7 bases lay in between. Looked up from germline, CDR1 is SNHLY and CDR2 is FYNNEI. CDR3 amino acids: CASSRGETQYF. CDR3 sequence (DNA): TGTGCCAGCAGCCGGGGGGAGACCCAGTACTTC.

The V gene is TRBV6-1, the J gene TRBJ2-5; D not certain. The CDR3 is 14 amino acids. The germline gives CDR1 MNHNS, CDR2 SASEGT. The V end was cut by 3 bases, the J end by 4 bases, with 12 bases between. This chain's CDR3 is CASSDRYSGETQYF. In nucleotides, the CDR3 is TGTGCCAGCAGTGATCGATACAGTGGAGAGACCCAGTACTTC.

The table lists this clonotype with a few counts. The chain employs TRBV7-2 and TRBJ2-5, with 8 bases that match TRBD2. The CDR3 is made up of 14 amino acids. Trimming removed 2 bases from V and 4 bases from J; junction bases left unmatched: 3. Germline assignment: CDR1 SGHTA and CDR2 FQGNSA. CDR3 coding DNA: TGTGCCAGCAGCTTATCTGCGGGGGGAGAGACCCAGTACTTC. As protein: CASSLSAGGETQYF.

In its sample, this clonotype ranks as medium-sized. The rearrangement joins TRBV5-1 to TRBJ2-3, with 8 bases fitting TRBD2. Germline V gene data show CDR1 as SGHRS and CDR2 as YFSETQ. The CDR3 is made up of 15 amino acids. V shed 1 base, J shed 3 bases, and the junction held 4 bases outside the gene matches. The CDR3 spells CASSLSGGGTDTQYF. The CDR3 DNA reads as TGCGCCAGCAGCTTGTCCGGGGGGGGGACAGATACGCAGTATTTT.

The V gene is TRBV19, the J gene TRBJ2-5; D may be TRBD1 (6 bases). In germline, CDR1 is LNHDA, CDR2 SQIVND (reference sequence). The CDR3 runs to 14 residues. Trimming cost V 10 bases and J 6 bases, with 21 bases left between them. CDR3 sequence (DNA): TGTGCCAACTGGGGAAAACAGGGTAGGAAGACCCAGTACTTC. Residues: CANWGKQGRKTQYF.